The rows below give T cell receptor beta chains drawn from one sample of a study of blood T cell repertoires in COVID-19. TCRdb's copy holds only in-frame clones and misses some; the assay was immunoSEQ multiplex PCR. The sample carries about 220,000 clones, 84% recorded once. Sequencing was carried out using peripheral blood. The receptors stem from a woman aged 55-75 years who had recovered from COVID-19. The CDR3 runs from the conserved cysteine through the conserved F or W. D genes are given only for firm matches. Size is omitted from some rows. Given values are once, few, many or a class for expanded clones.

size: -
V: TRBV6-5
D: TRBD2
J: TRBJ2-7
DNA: TGTGCCAGCAGTCCGGGGACTATCTTAACTCACGAGCAGTACTTC
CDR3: CASSPGTILTHEQYF

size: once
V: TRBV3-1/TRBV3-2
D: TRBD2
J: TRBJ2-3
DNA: TGTGCCAGCAGCCAGACCCCCGTAATAGCGGGGGGCCTAGGAGATACGCAGTATTTT
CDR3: CASSQTPVIAGGLGDTQYF

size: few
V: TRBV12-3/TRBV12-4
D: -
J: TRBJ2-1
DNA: TGTGCCAGCAGCCCGGGTGGTGAGCAGTTCTTC
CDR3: CASSPGGEQFF

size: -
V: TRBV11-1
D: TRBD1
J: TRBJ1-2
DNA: TGTGCCAGCAGCCTGACCCGACAGGGCTATGGCTACACCTTC
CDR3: CASSLTRQGYGYTF

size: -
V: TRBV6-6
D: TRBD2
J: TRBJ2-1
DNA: TGTGCCAGCAGCCAGGGAGGGATCAATGAGCAGTTCTTC
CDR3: CASSQGGINEQFF

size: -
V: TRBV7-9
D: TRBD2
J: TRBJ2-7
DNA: TGTGCCAGCAGCCCCGGGACTAGCTGGACCTACGAGCAGTACTTC
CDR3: CASSPGTSWTYEQYF

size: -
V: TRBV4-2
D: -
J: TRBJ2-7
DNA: TGTGCCAGCAGCCAAGATCTGCGGACTACCTACGAGCAGTACTTC
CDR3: CASSQDLRTTYEQYF

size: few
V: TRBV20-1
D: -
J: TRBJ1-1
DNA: TGCAGTGCTAGTGGCGGGGGAGTAACTGAAGCTTTCTTT
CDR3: CSASGGGVTEAFF

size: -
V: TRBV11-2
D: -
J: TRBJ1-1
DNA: TGTGCCAGCAGCTTCGGAGGGAACACTGAAGCTTTCTTT
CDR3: CASSFGGNTEAFF

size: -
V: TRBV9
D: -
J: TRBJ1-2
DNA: TGTGCCAGCAGCGTAACCCCCGAGGGCCGATATGGCTACACCTTC
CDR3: CASSVTPEGRYGYTF

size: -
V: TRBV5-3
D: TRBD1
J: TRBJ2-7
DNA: TGTGCCAGAAGCCAGGGACAGGGGGCCTACGAGCAGTACTTC
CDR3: CARSQGQGAYEQYF

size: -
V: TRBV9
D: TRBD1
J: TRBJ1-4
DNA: TGTGCCAGCAGCGTAGAGGACAGGGGGAGGGAAAAACTGTTTTTT
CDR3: CASSVEDRGREKLFF

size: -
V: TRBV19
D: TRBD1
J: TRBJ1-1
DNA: TGTGCCAGTAGTTCACAGGGGAGGAACACTGAAGCTTTCTTT
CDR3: CASSSQGRNTEAFF

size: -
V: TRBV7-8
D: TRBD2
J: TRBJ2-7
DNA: TGTGCCAGCAGCTTCACCCGACTAGCGGGGGTAAACGAGCAGTACTTC
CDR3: CASSFTRLAGVNEQYF

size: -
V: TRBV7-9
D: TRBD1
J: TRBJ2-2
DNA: TGTGCCAGCAGCTTAGTAGCCGGGACAGGGGCCACCGGGGAGCTGTTTTTT
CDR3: CASSLVAGTGATGELFF

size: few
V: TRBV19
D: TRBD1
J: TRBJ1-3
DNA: TGTGCCAGTAGTCCCGGGACAGCCTCTGGAAACACCATATATTTT
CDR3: CASSPGTASGNTIYF